This T cell receptor (beta chain) is drawn from a study of cytomegalovirus exposure and HLA in healthy donors (dated by TCRdb to the late 2010s). Some background on the complete study: A later analysis indicated that the 130 or so validation repertoires were generated on the platform also employed for the approximately 700 repertoires of the first cohort. The study combined high-throughput TCR immunosequencing, statistical association of individual TCRs with disease status, and machine learning to predict cytomegalovirus infection status. The aim of the study was to test whether cataloging public T cell receptors could identify signatures of past pathogen exposure. A separate validation cohort of about 110 different subjects was used in addition to the approximately 700-subject first cohort.

The library relied on the immunoSEQ multiplex PCR assay. Per the original workflow: To diagnose cytomegalovirus status from the catalog of TCR beta chain sequences, a statistical classification framework was built. Here the immuneACCESS table is served through TCRdb, limited to in-frame sequences with V and J called. Missing clones are a known gap in these copies; in checked studies unresolved V genes cover under half, and the rest lacks a known reason. V and J calls and clone size are as listed in that table; D and trimming were resolved from the DNA. The sample table lists about 200,000 clones, around 78% of them with a count of one. The ten largest clones take up 4.5% to 6% of the sample. Donors formed part of the validation cohort, which comprised approximately 130 subjects and was distinct from the first cohort of 666 subjects. General findings and caveats noted by the study authors: The study gave a list of roughly 150 TCR beta chains associated with cytomegalovirus. In both the original and validation cohorts, the classifier was reported to diagnose cytomegalovirus status with high specificity and sensitivity. Most TCR sequences were observed very rarely across donors, whereas some public TCRs were present in many individuals. A few of the identified cytomegalovirus-associated TCR beta chains were confirmed in vitro to be specific for cytomegalovirus antigens. The authors suggested that the approach could potentially be extended to other disease states and immunological phenotypes. The validation cohort had no HLA typing available for a later analysis, so co-occurrence within that cohort was assessed over all 120 or so repertoires. Subsequent analysis determined that TCRs grouped into clusters in the first cohort also showed a tendency toward co-occurrence across the 90 to 150 validation repertoires, and 90% to 95% of cluster scores exceeded 0.

Comments on this clone: Its antigen specificity is not known. The input lacks base qualities; no much larger clone sits a single base away.

The sequence derives from a woman in her late teens or twenties in good health and CMV-seronegative. The source material was PBMCs.

The CDR3 here reads CASSLARDRYNEQFF. The bases read TGCGCCAGCAGCTTGGCCCGGGACAGATACAATGAGCAGTTCTTC. The chain is made from TRBV5-1 and TRBJ2-1; 7 middle bases align to TRBD1. Based on the germline V gene, the CDR1 and CDR2 sequences are SGHRS and YFSETQ. Unmatched junction bases come to 4, with V trimmed by 0 bases and J by 4 bases. Inclusive of the bounding cysteine and phenylalanine, the CDR3 is 15 residues long. CDR3 DNA is the only sequence kept; it has 45 bases, read in frame from the first base.